This is a list of T cell receptor beta chains from one sample in a study of T cells in Graves' hyperthyroidism and ophthalmopathy. MiXCR, run by TCRdb on the multiplex PCR reads, gives a single entry per CDR3 protein. The sample includes approximately 360,000 distinct CDR3 sequences, roughly 25% of them seen just once. The sample was blood. These receptor sequences come from a man in his forties or fifties with Graves' hyperthyroidism. The CDR3 runs from the conserved cysteine through the conserved F or W. A D gene is named only where the DNA matches it firmly. Size tells how often a clone was seen (once, few, many) or the class of an expanded clone, and some rows leave it out.

J gene,clone size,D gene,V gene,CDR3 DNA,CDR3 protein
TRBJ2-1,-,TRBD2,TRBV12-3/TRBV12-4,TGCGCCAGCAGTTTAGAGGTTGGAGCGGGAGTCAACGAGCAGTTCTTC,CASSLEVGAGVNEQFF
TRBJ1-5,-,-,TRBV7-8,TGTGCCGGCAGCTCTGGGGCGCTTAGCAATCAGCCCCAGCATTTT,CAGSSGALSNQPQHF
TRBJ2-7,-,TRBD1,TRBV19,TGTGCCAGTAGTCGCCCGGGACAGGGTAGCGACGAGCAGTACTTC,CASSRPGQGSDEQYF
TRBJ2-5,once,-,TRBV18,TGTGCCAGCTCACCACCTACGATCCAAGAGACCCAGTACTTC,CASSPPTIQETQYF
TRBJ2-7,-,TRBD2,TRBV29-1,TGCAGCGTTGTACCGAGCGGGAGATTCGCCTACGAGCAGTACTTC,CSVVPSGRFAYEQYF
TRBJ2-3,many,TRBD2,TRBV27,TGTGCCAGCAGTTGGACAGGGACTAGCGGAGCTGATACGCAGTATTTT,CASSWTGTSGADTQYF
TRBJ1-1,many,-,TRBV6-1,TGTGCCAGCAGCACAGCGACGGAAGCTTTCTTT,CASSTATEAFF
TRBJ2-1,few,TRBD1,TRBV7-3,TGTGCCAGCGAAGCCGGGACAGCTTTCTATGAGCAGTTCTTC,CASEAGTAFYEQFF
TRBJ2-4,-,-,TRBV7-2,TGTGCCAGCAGCTTAGAGGCAGGGGCGGCCAAAAACATTCAGTACTTC,CASSLEAGAAKNIQYF
TRBJ2-5,many,-,TRBV2,TGTGCCAGCAGGGACATCGGAAAAGAGACCCAGTACTTC,CASRDIGKETQYF
TRBJ2-5,many,-,TRBV12-3/TRBV12-4,TGTGCCAGCAGTTTGACAGAGACCCAGTACTTC,CASSLTETQYF
TRBJ1-5,-,-,TRBV30,TGTGCCTGGAGTGCCGAAGACAATCAGCCCCAGCATTTT,CAWSAEDNQPQHF
TRBJ2-7,many,-,TRBV20-1,TGCAGTTATCGCTGGGGGCACGAGCAGTACTTC,CSYRWGHEQYF
TRBJ2-7,-,-,TRBV27,TGTGCCAGTCGTCCACAGGGCTACCACGAGCAGTACTTC,CASRPQGYHEQYF
TRBJ1-1,many,TRBD1,TRBV27,TGTGCCAGCAAACCTGCCGGGACAGCCCACCCTGAAGCTTTCTTT,CASKPAGTAHPEAFF
TRBJ1-2,-,-,TRBV29-1,TGCAGCGTTGAAGGGGACTCCTATGGCTACACCTTC,CSVEGDSYGYTF
TRBJ1-1,-,-,TRBV7-3,TGTGCCAGCAGTTTGGAAGATGGACCCGAAGCTTTCTTT,CASSLEDGPEAFF
TRBJ2-1,-,-,TRBV12-3/TRBV12-4,TGTGCCAGCACGCGTGGGGGTGAGCAGTTCTTC,CASTRGGEQFF
TRBJ1-2,-,TRBD1,TRBV28,TGTGCCAGCAGGCCGGGGACAGCGGGCTATGGCTACACCTTC,CASRPGTAGYGYTF
TRBJ2-5,-,-,TRBV29-1,TGCAGCGTCGAAGGGGCCATTAGAAAGACCCAGTACTTC,CSVEGAIRKTQYF
TRBJ1-3,few,-,TRBV30,TGTGCCTGGAGTGATCACACGCGCAGCATTGGAAACACCATATATTTT,CAWSDHTRSIGNTIYF
TRBJ2-7,-,TRBD1,TRBV6-2/TRBV6-3,TGTGCCAGCAGTCCGAGGGGACAGGGACCCTACGAGCAGTACTTC,CASSPRGQGPYEQYF
TRBJ2-2,-,TRBD2,TRBV11-2,TGTGCCAGCAGCTACGGACTAGCGAACACCGGGGAGCTGTTTTTT,CASSYGLANTGELFF
TRBJ1-4,few,-,TRBV30,TGTGCCTGGACCACCGGGACGGGGCTGCGAAAACTGTTTTTT,CAWTTGTGLRKLFF
TRBJ2-1,-,TRBD2,TRBV12-5,TGTGCTAGTGGGGACGGCGGGGGGCAGTTCTTC,CASGDGGGQFF
TRBJ2-3,-,-,TRBV2,TGTGCCAGCGGGGGGCCCGGGTCAGATACGCAGTATTTT,CASGGPGSDTQYF
TRBJ2-1,few,-,TRBV28,TGTGCCAGCAGTTTACCGAAACAGGGAGGGAGATACAATGAGCAGTTCTTC,CASSLPKQGGRYNEQFF
TRBJ2-3,few,TRBD2,TRBV12-3/TRBV12-4,TGTGCCAGCAGTTTATTGCCTAGCGGACCTTTTAGGACAGATACGCAGTATTTT,CASSLLPSGPFRTDTQYF
TRBJ2-7,-,-,TRBV5-1,TGCGCCAGCAGCACAACAGGGTTTCGGGTCTACGAGCAGTACTTC,CASSTTGFRVYEQYF
TRBJ2-5,-,-,TRBV6-1,TGTGCCAGCAGTGAAGTGGGCGTAATACGGGAGACCCAGTACTTC,CASSEVGVIRETQYF
TRBJ1-2,many,TRBD1,TRBV2,TGTGCCAGCAGTATACAGGGGTATGGCTACACCTTC,CASSIQGYGYTF
TRBJ2-3,many,-,TRBV11-3,TGTGCCAGCAGCTTAGGCGTGAATACGGCAGATACGCAGTATTTT,CASSLGVNTADTQYF
TRBJ2-2,-,TRBD1,TRBV12-3/TRBV12-4,TGTGCCAGCAGTCTAGAGGGGGGACAGGGTATGGCCGGGGAGCTGTTTTTT,CASSLEGGQGMAGELFF
TRBJ2-7,-,-,TRBV19,TGTGCCAGTAGTTCATCAGGACTCTACGAGCAGTACTTC,CASSSSGLYEQYF
TRBJ2-5,many,-,TRBV11-2,TGTGCCAGCAGCTTAGATGGGGGGGCTAATGGGGAGACCCAGTACTTC,CASSLDGGANGETQYF
TRBJ2-3,-,TRBD2,TRBV12-3/TRBV12-4,TGTGCCAGCAGTAGTAACCCGGGACTAGCGGGAGGCACAGATACGCAGTATTTT,CASSSNPGLAGGTDTQYF
TRBJ1-1,many,-,TRBV29-1,TGCAGCGTCCAAGGGGGGATGGGCACTGAAGCTTTCTTT,CSVQGGMGTEAFF
TRBJ1-5,-,TRBD1,TRBV7-8,TGTGCCAGCAGCGTACGCACAGGGGGCAATCAGCCCCAGCATTTT,CASSVRTGGNQPQHF
TRBJ2-7,many,-,TRBV28,TGTGCCAGCCGAATGACAGCATCCTACGAGCAGTACTTC,CASRMTASYEQYF
TRBJ2-2,few,TRBD2,TRBV6-8,TGTGCCAGCAGTTACTCGACAGGGATGGTGGCTAGCGGGACAAACACCGGGGAGCTGTTTTTT,CASSYSTGMVASGTNTGELFF
TRBJ2-3,-,TRBD1,TRBV28,TGTGCCAGCAGACCCGACAGGGGGCGGTCAACGACGCAGTATTTT,CASRPDRGRSTTQYF
TRBJ2-5,-,TRBD1,TRBV12-3/TRBV12-4,TGTGCCAGCAGGGGACAGGGGCGTGGGGAGACCCAGTACTTC,CASRGQGRGETQYF
TRBJ2-5,few,TRBD2,TRBV7-3,TGTGCCAGCAGCTCGTCCGGGGGGGTGGAGACCCAGTACTTC,CASSSSGGVETQYF
TRBJ1-5,few,-,TRBV7-9,TGTGCCAGCAGCTTAAGCAACAATCAGCCCCAGCATTTT,CASSLSNNQPQHF
TRBJ2-3,many,TRBD2,TRBV2,TGTGCCAGCAGTGAACTAGCGGGGAGCACAGATACGCAGTATTTT,CASSELAGSTDTQYF
TRBJ2-5,many,-,TRBV3-1,TGTGCCAGCAGCCAAGCAAAAGAGACCCAGTACTTC,CASSQAKETQYF
TRBJ1-4,-,TRBD1,TRBV28,TGTGCCAGCAGTTTTACAGGGGGGGGTAATGAAAAACTGTTTTTT,CASSFTGGGNEKLFF
TRBJ2-1,few,TRBD2,TRBV19,TGTGCCAGTAGTATTGGGAGTAGCGGGAGTTACAATGAGCAGTTCTTC,CASSIGSSGSYNEQFF
TRBJ2-7,many,-,TRBV7-9,TGTGCCAGCAGCTTAAGCGTGGGCCTCTACGAGCAGTACTTC,CASSLSVGLYEQYF
TRBJ2-2,-,-,TRBV12-5,TGTGCTAGTGGTTTAGCCGGGGAGCTGTTTTTT,CASGLAGELFF
TRBJ1-2,-,TRBD1,TRBV2,TGTGCCAGCAGTGAAAGGACGGGACAGGGGGCCCGCGGCTACACCTTC,CASSERTGQGARGYTF
TRBJ1-6,-,-,TRBV7-8,TGTGCCAGCAGCTTAGCTGGGCGGGGGGGTTCACCCCTCCACTTT,CASSLAGRGGSPLHF
TRBJ1-5,few,TRBD1,TRBV6-2/TRBV6-3,TGTGCCAGCAGTTACCTACCCGGACAGGGCGCGAATCAGCCCCAGCATTTT,CASSYLPGQGANQPQHF
TRBJ2-1,few,-,TRBV11-2,TGTGCCAGCAGCTTAGAAGTACTGGGGGACCCCGGGGCGAATGAGCAGTTCTTC,CASSLEVLGDPGANEQFF
TRBJ2-1,few,-,TRBV27,TGTGCCAGCAGATATTATAATGAGCAGTTCTTC,CASRYYNEQFF